The subject of this entry is one TCR beta chain. This sample is part of a study of T cell responses to AZD1222 COVID-19 vaccine. Produced via immunoSEQ multiplex PCR; TCRdb's table is partial and in-frame only. The sample has 65,000 to 80,000 clones; around 87% are singletons. The germline V gene encodes CDR1 SGHRS and CDR2 YFSETQ. The CDR3 covers 16 residues. V was pared by 3 bases and J by 0 bases, with 3 bases of the junction left unmatched. The sequence derives from an adult in good health. The rearrangement links TRBV5-1 to TRBJ1-3; TRBD1 aligns across 10 bases. The input for sequencing was peripheral blood, taken on day 0 of AZD1222 vaccination. This chain's CDR3 is CASSSGQGSSGNTIYF. CDR3 coding DNA: TGCGCCAGCAGCTCGGGACAGGGGAGCTCTGGAAACACCATATATTTT.